Listed below are T cell receptor beta chains from one sample, sequenced in a study of T-cell reconstitution after alpha-beta-depleted transplantation in children. TCRdb processed the PCR reads anew with MiXCR; each CDR3 protein has one entry. The data show 500,000 to 650,000 distinct CDR3 sequences, approximately 13% seen once. Source: PBMCs, mostly from graft donor cells, taken 360 days after TCRalphabeta/CD19-depleted stem cell transplant. All receptors derive from a male patient between 10 and 17 years old who had a stem cell transplant for acute myeloid leukemia, so the T cells may come from the graft donor. CDR3s include the opening cysteine and the closing phenylalanine or tryptophan. D genes are given only for firm matches. Expanded clones get a size class; other rows say once, few or many, or leave the size out.

size: NA
J: TRBJ2-2
D: NA
V: TRBV20-1
DNA: TGCAGTGCTAGAGATGCCTGGGAGGTGGGAGGGGGTTTGGAAACCGGGGAGCTGTTTTTT
CDR3: CSARDAWEVGGGLETGELFF

size: NA
J: TRBJ2-7
D: TRBD2
V: TRBV18
DNA: TGTGCCAGCTCACCACCGGGACTAGCGGGAGGGACGGGGGAGCAGCACTTC
CDR3: CASSPPGLAGGTGEQHF

size: many
J: TRBJ2-1
D: TRBD2
V: TRBV6-2/TRBV6-3
DNA: TGTGCCACCGTAGCGGGAGGCCTAATTTACAATGAGCAGTTCTTC
CDR3: CATVAGGLIYNEQFF

size: many
J: TRBJ2-4
D: NA
V: TRBV7-2
DNA: TGTGCCAGCAGCTTAGCGACCGGAGGAAACATTCAGTACTTC
CDR3: CASSLATGGNIQYF

size: few
J: TRBJ2-5
D: NA
V: TRBV4-2
DNA: TGTGCCAGCAGCCAAGAAGGAGGGAACCGACAAGAGACCCAGTACTTC
CDR3: CASSQEGGNRQETQYF

size: few
J: TRBJ1-2
D: TRBD1
V: TRBV20-1
DNA: TGCAGTGCTAGTCACAGGGGGCGCGAGGTATACTATGGCTACACCTTC
CDR3: CSASHRGREVYYGYTF

size: NA
J: TRBJ1-2
D: NA
V: TRBV20-1
DNA: TGCAGTGCTAGAGGATGGGGCTACACCTTC
CDR3: CSARGWGYTF

size: few
J: TRBJ2-7
D: TRBD1
V: TRBV20-1
DNA: TGCAGTGCCGATCCGGGACAGCCCTCCTACGAGCAGTACTTC
CDR3: CSADPGQPSYEQYF

size: few
J: TRBJ2-1
D: NA
V: TRBV2
DNA: TGTGCCAGCAGTGATGACTCCTGGTTTTACAATGAGCAGTTCTTC
CDR3: CASSDDSWFYNEQFF

size: few
J: TRBJ1-1
D: TRBD1
V: TRBV15
DNA: TGTGCCACCAGCAGAGGACAGGGGGGCCCAATGAACACTGAAGCTTTCTTT
CDR3: CATSRGQGGPMNTEAFF

size: few
J: TRBJ2-5
D: TRBD2
V: TRBV7-6
DNA: TGTGCCAGCAGCTTAGCATCACTAGCGGCCACCCAGTACTTC
CDR3: CASSLASLAATQYF

size: few
J: TRBJ2-7
D: NA
V: TRBV4-2
DNA: TGTGCCAGCAGCCAAGACCCCTCGAGCGTTTCGAGCTCCTACGAGCAGTACTTC
CDR3: CASSQDPSSVSSSYEQYF

size: few
J: TRBJ2-1
D: TRBD1
V: TRBV9
DNA: TGTGCCAGCAGCGTCGGGACAGGGGGTCTCAATGAGCAGTTCTTC
CDR3: CASSVGTGGLNEQFF

size: many
J: TRBJ2-2
D: NA
V: TRBV11-2
DNA: TGTGCCAGCAGCCGTAACGGACAGCGGACCGGGGAGCTGTTTTTT
CDR3: CASSRNGQRTGELFF

size: few
J: TRBJ1-1
D: NA
V: TRBV6-5
DNA: TGTGCCAGCAGTTACTCGTGGGGGGCTGAAGCTTTCTTT
CDR3: CASSYSWGAEAFF

size: NA
J: TRBJ2-5
D: NA
V: TRBV4-2
DNA: TGTGCCAGCAGCCAAGAACGAGAGACCCAGTACTTC
CDR3: CASSQERETQYF

size: NA
J: TRBJ2-7
D: TRBD1
V: TRBV29-1
DNA: TGCAGCGTCGTCCCGGGACAGGTCTACGAGCAGTACTTC
CDR3: CSVVPGQVYEQYF

size: many
J: TRBJ2-7
D: NA
V: TRBV12-3/TRBV12-4
DNA: TGTGCCAGCAGTTTTGCAGGGTTCTCCTACGAGCAGTACTTC
CDR3: CASSFAGFSYEQYF

size: few
J: TRBJ2-4
D: TRBD2
V: TRBV3-1
DNA: TGTGCCAGCACCCTGAGCGGGGAGACCAAAAACATTCAGTACTTC
CDR3: CASTLSGETKNIQYF

size: few
J: TRBJ2-7
D: TRBD2
V: TRBV28
DNA: TGTGCCAGCAGTCCGGACTCCGGGACTAACTACGAGCAGTACTTC
CDR3: CASSPDSGTNYEQYF

size: NA
J: TRBJ2-5
D: NA
V: TRBV20-1
DNA: TGCAGTGCTAGAGTATCCGGGCCAGGGACCCAGTACTTC
CDR3: CSARVSGPGTQYF

size: few
J: TRBJ2-1
D: TRBD2
V: TRBV3-1
DNA: TGTGCCAGCAGCCGGAACCTGGGACTAGCGGGAGGGCCTAACAATGAGCAGTTCTTC
CDR3: CASSRNLGLAGGPNNEQFF

size: few
J: TRBJ2-3
D: NA
V: TRBV7-2
DNA: TGTGCCAGCAGCTTAGTGGTCCAGTATAGCACAGATACGCAGTATTTT
CDR3: CASSLVVQYSTDTQYF

size: NA
J: TRBJ2-7
D: TRBD2
V: TRBV12-3/TRBV12-4
DNA: TGTGCCAGCAGTTTAGGGGAGAAGCGGGAGAAGGGCGAGCAGTACTTC
CDR3: CASSLGEKREKGEQYF

size: few
J: TRBJ2-7
D: TRBD1
V: TRBV11-2
DNA: TGTGCCAGCAGTCGGCCGGGACAGGTACCTCTTACGTACTACGAGCAGTACTTC
CDR3: CASSRPGQVPLTYYEQYF